Below are 16 T cell receptor beta chains sequenced from a single sample in a study of shared clonotypes between healthy human individuals. Using immunoSEQ multiplex PCR, the repertoire was profiled, and TCRdb retains in-frame clones only, with some absent. Of almost 750,000 clones listed, around 77% were seen once; the top ten hold roughly 1.8%. Sequencing input: memory CD4+ T cells sorted from blood. Subset specified: CD45RA-negative fraction. Every receptor here comes from a woman aged 25 to 39 in good health.

The V and J genes are TRBV28 and TRBJ1-5, with 7 bases aligning to TRBD1. The CDR3 contains 13 residues. Germline loops: CDR1 MDHEN, CDR2 SYDVKM. Unmatched junction bases numbered 5, after V lost 5 bases and J lost 7 bases. This chain's CDR3 is CASSRHRGQPQHF. The CDR3 DNA sequence: TGTGCCAGCAGTCGACACAGGGGCCAGCCCCAGCATTTT.

The rearrangement links TRBV4-2 to TRBJ1-2; no reliable D call. CDR3 length: 12 amino acids. Germline V gene sequence: CDR1 LGHNA, CDR2 YNFKEQ. V gave up 7 bases and J gave up 8 bases, with 14 bases separating them. The CDR3: CASNKGFGGYTF. The CDR3, as DNA: TGTGCCAGCAACAAAGGGTTCGGCGGCTACACCTTC.

The chain couples TRBV7-2 to TRBJ2-2; possible D gene TRBD2, 6 bases. CDR1 SGHTA and CDR2 FQGNSA come from the germline V gene. Between the trimmed V and J ends, which lost 1 base and 4 bases, there was a span of 10 bases. This CDR3 is 15 amino acids long. CDR3 nucleotide sequence: TGTGCCAGCAGCTTAGGTAGCGGACCCACCGGGGAGCTGTTTTTT. Encoded protein: CASSLGSGPTGELFF. Together with reference TRBV7-2 and TRBJ2-2, the CDR3 gives the full variable domain: GAGVSQSPSNKVTEKGKDVELRCDPISGHTALYWYRQSLGQGLEFLIYFQGNSAPDKSGLPSDRFSAERTGGSVSTLTIQRTQQEDSAVYLCASSLGSGPTGELFFGEGSRLTVL.

To note about this clone: This sample includes further DNA sequences coding for the same CDR3. The genes are TRBV29-1 and TRBJ2-2; 8 bases fit TRBD1. This CDR3 region has 15 residues. Germline V gene sequence: CDR1 SQVTM, CDR2 ANQGSEA. Unmatched junction bases numbered 6, after V lost 6 bases and J lost 0 bases. CDR3 protein: CSVLGQGANTGELFF. CDR3 coding DNA: TGCAGCGTCCTCGGACAGGGCGCGAACACCGGGGAGCTGTTTTTT.

CDR3 protein: CAISSGQGNEQFF. In DNA, the CDR3 is TGTGCCATCAGCTCGGGACAGGGCAATGAGCAGTTCTTC. V and J are TRBV10-3 and TRBJ2-1; 9 bases are a match to TRBD1. CDR3 size: 13 residues. V shed 6 bases, J shed 6 bases, and the junction held 3 bases outside the gene matches. The germline CDR1 and CDR2 sequences are ENHRY and SYGVKD.

The chain employs TRBV10-1 and TRBJ2-1, with D possibly being TRBD1 (6 bases). CDR1 is WNHNN and CDR2 is SYGVQD in the germline V gene (reference sequence). The V and J ends lost 6 bases and 0 bases respectively, with 15 bases between them. The CDR3 extends over 16 amino acids. Here the CDR3 reads CASSLGGRSSYNEQFF. CDR3 sequence (DNA): TGCGCCAGCAGCCTTGGGGGCCGAAGCTCCTACAATGAGCAGTTCTTC.

Points on this clone: This CDR3 is also generated by other DNA sequences in the sample. The chain joins TRBV5-1 to TRBJ2-1; 9 nucleotides line up with TRBD1. V was pared by 4 bases and J by 2 bases, with 4 bases of the junction left unmatched. This CDR3 has 15 amino acids. CDR1 SGHRS and CDR2 YFSETQ come from the germline V gene. For the CDR3, the DNA is TGCGCCAGCAGCCGGGACAGGGTGGCCTACAATGAGCAGTTCTTC. Translation: CASSRDRVAYNEQFF.

This clone was recorded a few times. The chain joins TRBV2 to TRBJ1-2, with 7 bases matching TRBD1. CDR1 is SNHLY and CDR2 is FYNNEI in the germline V gene. J was trimmed by 2 bases and V by 8 bases; bases with no gene match: 8. The CDR3 has 14 residues. Here the CDR3 DNA reads TGTGCCAGCTGCAGACAGGGATCCAACTATGGCTACACCTTC. It codes for CASCRQGSNYGYTF.

V and J are TRBV27 and TRBJ2-7, with a weak D call TRBD2 (6 bases). The CDR3 runs 16 residues. Trimming pared 6 bases from V and 2 bases from J, leaving 20 bases between. CDR1 is MNHEY, CDR2 SMNVEV, per germline (reference sequence). CDR3 amino acids: CASRLIPGTPPYEQYF. In nucleotides, the CDR3 is TGTGCCAGCAGACTGATTCCCGGGACTCCACCCTACGAGCAGTACTTC.

The chain joins TRBV5-4 to TRBJ2-7; D unresolved. The V end lost 5 bases, the J end lost 6 bases, and 9 bases lay between the germline ends. The germline V gene has CDR1 SGHNT and CDR2 YYREEE (reference sequence). The CDR3 has 11 residues. This chain's CDR3 is CASSRRSEQYF. CDR3 DNA sequence: TGTGCCAGCAGTCGCCGATCCGAGCAGTACTTC.

The V and J genes are TRBV6-4 and TRBJ1-5, with D maybe TRBD1 (6 bases). Germline CDR1 is MRHNA and CDR2 is SNTAGT. Trimming removed 6 bases from V and 5 bases from J, with 17 bases in between. CDR3 length equals 15 residues. The CDR3 nucleotides are TGTGCCAGCAGGCACAGGGTTGTAGGGGATCAGCCCCAGCATTTT. Translated: CASRHRVVGDQPQHF.

A single count supports this clone. The chain links TRBV28 to TRBJ2-1; no clear D. The V end was cut by 4 bases, the J end by 6 bases, with 13 bases between. CDR1 and CDR2 from the germline V gene are MDHEN and SYDVKM. The CDR3 has 14 residues. CDR3 coding DNA: TGTGCCAGCAGTTCGCCGGGTGGGGTCAATGAGCAGTTCTTC. Translation gives CASSSPGGVNEQFF.

The chain recombines TRBV29-1 with TRBJ2-5, with D perhaps matching TRBD1 (5 bases). V lost 4 bases to trimming and J lost 4 bases, with 13 bases between them. The CDR3 consists of 13 residues. From germline, CDR1 is SQVTM and CDR2 ANQGSEA. The CDR3 region is CSVAGNSGETQYF. In DNA form, the CDR3 reads TGCAGCGTTGCAGGGAATTCGGGAGAGACCCAGTACTTC.

The chain joins TRBV7-9 to TRBJ1-4; D ambiguous. V was shortened by 2 bases and J by 8 bases, with 9 bases between the two germline ends. From germline, CDR1 is SEHNR and CDR2 FQNEAQ (reference sequence). The CDR3 runs 13 residues. The CDR3, as DNA: TGTGCCAGCAGCTTAAGCCACGGGGAAAAACTGTTTTTT. The encoded protein is CASSLSHGEKLFF. Together with reference TRBV7-9 and TRBJ1-4, the CDR3 gives the full variable domain: DTGVSQNPRHKITKRGQNVTFRCDPISEHNRLYWYRQTLGQGPEFLTYFQNEAQLEKSRLLSDRFSAERPKGSFSTLEIQRTEQGDSAMYLCASSLSHGEKLFFGSGTQLSVL.

This chain uses TRBV5-1 with TRBJ2-1; TRBD2 aligns across 12 bases. The V gene's germline CDR1 is SGHRS and CDR2 YFSETQ. The V segment lost 7 bases and the J segment 4 bases; nucleotides outside the gene matches: 3. This CDR3 region has 14 residues. This chain's CDR3 is CASRLAGDYNEQFF. The CDR3 DNA reads TGCGCCAGCCGACTAGCGGGAGATTACAATGAGCAGTTCTTC.

The V and J genes are TRBV5-1 and TRBJ2-7; TRBD1 agrees at 10 bases. Unmatched junction bases numbered 13, after V lost 10 bases and J lost 3 bases. CDR1 is SGHRS and CDR2 is YFSETQ in the germline V gene. CDR3 size: 15 residues. This CDR3 reads CASKKLGTGVYEQYF. The CDR3 coding sequence is TGCGCCTCCAAGAAGCTAGGGACAGGGGTCTACGAGCAGTACTTC.